Below are 13 T cell receptor beta chains sequenced from a single sample in a study of T-cell memory formation after mild COVID-19. TCRdb reprocessed the 5' RACE reads via MiXCR and lists one record per CDR3 protein. The table lists roughly 150,000 distinct CDR3 sequences, about 25% of them singletons. Material for sequencing was PBMCs or a T cell subset sorted from them (not recorded which). Every receptor here comes from an adult woman who had mild COVID-19 (a few samples of this study predate the infection). Cell type and time point are not known.

This clonotype was picked up many times. This rearrangement joins TRBV27 to TRBJ2-7, with 10 bases identical to TRBD1. The CDR3 is made up of 13 amino acids. The V segment lost 8 bases and the J segment 4 bases; nucleotides outside the gene matches: 5. Germline V gene data show CDR1 as MNHEY and CDR2 as SMNVEV (reference sequence). The CDR3 region is CASRDRGWYEQYF. CDR3 nucleotides: TGTGCCAGCCGGGACAGGGGATGGTACGAGCAGTACTTC.

This clonotype has a handful of counts. CDR3 DNA: TGTGCCATCAGTGGCCCCCCTCCGCTCAATGAGCAGTTCTTC. It codes for CAISGPPPLNEQFF. The V gene is TRBV10-3, the J gene TRBJ2-1; D is unresolved. The germline V and J ends were trimmed by 4 bases and 6 bases, with 13 bases remaining between them. The CDR3 is 14 residues long. Germline V CDR1 and CDR2: ENHRY, SYGVKD.

There are a few counts of this clonotype. The chain uses TRBV5-6 and TRBJ1-5, with D uncertain. CDR1 is SGHDT and CDR2 is YYEEEE in the germline V gene. This CDR3 contains 14 residues. Trimming took off 0 bases at V and 5 bases at J, with 9 bases between the two ends. CDR3 sequence reads: CASSLGHGDQPQHF. For the CDR3, the DNA is TGTGCCAGCAGCTTGGGACACGGAGATCAGCCCCAGCATTTT.

In this sample, this clonotype turned up a few times. This chain connects TRBV27 to TRBJ2-7; D is ambiguous. Germline V gives CDR1 MNHEY, CDR2 SMNVEV (reference sequence). Trimming cost V 6 bases and J 4 bases, with 7 bases left between them. This CDR3 is built from 11 residues. CDR3 sequence reads: CASRSSYEQYF. For the CDR3, the DNA is TGTGCCAGCAGATCAAGTTACGAGCAGTACTTC.

This clonotype is medium-sized (0.01 to 0.1%) in the sample. The V gene is TRBV5-1, the J gene TRBJ1-1; D is possibly TRBD1 (5 bases). Trimming removed 7 bases from V and 4 bases from J, with 14 bases in between. The germline gives CDR1 SGHRS, CDR2 YFSETQ. The CDR3 loop spans 13 amino acids. The CDR3 nucleotides read TGCGCCAGCTCGTCGGCACAGGTCACTGAAGCTTTCTTT. Protein product: CASSSAQVTEAFF.

This chain joins TRBV2 and TRBJ1-5, with 9 bases identical to TRBD1. The CDR3 has 16 residues. CDR1 and CDR2 (germline): SNHLY, FYNNEI. V lost 6 bases to trimming and J lost 4 bases; unmatched junction nucleotides: 10. The CDR3 sequence: CASRLGTGFGNQPQHF. Written as DNA, the CDR3 is TGTGCCAGCAGACTTGGGACAGGGTTCGGGAATCAGCCCCAGCATTTT.

This clonotype was seen a few times. The chain recombines TRBV5-1 with TRBJ1-1; no clear D gene. V was cut by 3 bases and J by 10 bases, with 22 bases left in between. CDR1 and CDR2 (germline): SGHRS, YFSETQ. CDR3 length: 15 amino acids. This CDR3 is CASSSATYDEEVAFF. Written as DNA, the CDR3 is TGCGCCAGCAGCTCGGCGACATATGATGAAGAGGTAGCTTTCTTT.

J is TRBJ2-3 and V is TRBV21-1; the table's D call, TRBD2, was not checked against the DNA. TRBV21-1 is a recognized pseudogene. The CDR3 covers 15 residues. Here the CDR3 reads CASSKLVSPTDTQYF. CDR3 in DNA: TGTGCCAGCAGCAAACTAGTGAGCCCCACAGATACGCAGTATTTT.

This clonotype was seen a few times. This chain connects TRBV12-3 or TRBV12-4 to TRBJ2-1; 7 bases map to TRBD2. V gave up 3 bases and J gave up 9 bases; unmatched junction bases: 5. The CDR3 sequence is 13 residues long. CDR3 region: CASSLSGGGEQFF. The CDR3 coding sequence is TGTGCCAGCAGTTTGAGTGGGGGGGGTGAGCAGTTCTTC.

This clonotype has ten or more counts. This chain joins TRBV10-3 and TRBJ2-5; the D gene is possibly TRBD1 (5 bases). The CDR3 is made up of 14 amino acids. Trimming removed 3 bases from V and 0 bases from J, with 8 bases in between. Germline CDR1 is ENHRY and CDR2 is SYGVKD. The CDR3 sequence: CAISDRAYQETQYF. The CDR3 DNA is TGTGCCATCAGTGACAGGGCGTACCAAGAGACCCAGTACTTC.

For the CDR3, the DNA is TGTGCCAGCAGCCCCAGCGGGCTGTGGACGGATACGCAGTATTTT. Residues: CASSPSGLWTDTQYF. The rearrangement uses TRBV5-6 and TRBJ2-3; TRBD2 might be the D (6 bases). V was trimmed by 4 bases and J by 6 bases, leaving 18 bases between them. Looked up from germline, CDR1 is SGHDT and CDR2 is YYEEEE. The CDR3 has 15 amino acids.

The chain combines TRBV7-6 with TRBJ1-6; D gene unclear. V was pared by 1 base and J by 7 bases, with 11 bases between. This CDR3 region has 15 residues. Per germline, CDR1 SGHVS and CDR2 FNYEAQ. CDR3 coding DNA: TGTGCCAGCAGCTTAGACCCTGACCGGAATTCACCCCTCCACTTT. As protein: CASSLDPDRNSPLHF.

The rearrangement joins TRBV6-4 to TRBJ2-3; possibly TRBD1 for D (6 bases). The V gene's germline CDR1 is MRHNA and CDR2 SNTAGT. Between the trimmed V and J ends, which lost 3 bases and 2 bases, there was a span of 9 bases. This CDR3 has 14 residues. In nucleotides, the CDR3 is TGTGCCAGCAGTGAGAAGGGGGACACAGATACGCAGTATTTT. Translated: CASSEKGDTDTQYF.